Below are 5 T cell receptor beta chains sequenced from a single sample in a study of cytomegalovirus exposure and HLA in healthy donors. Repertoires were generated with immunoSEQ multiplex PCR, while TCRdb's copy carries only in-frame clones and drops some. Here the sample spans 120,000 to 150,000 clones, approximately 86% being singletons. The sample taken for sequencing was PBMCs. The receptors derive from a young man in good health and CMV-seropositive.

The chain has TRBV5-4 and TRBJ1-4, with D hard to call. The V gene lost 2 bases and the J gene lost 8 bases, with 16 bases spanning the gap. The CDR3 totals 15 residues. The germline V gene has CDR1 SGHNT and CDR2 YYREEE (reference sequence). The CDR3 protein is CASSLGSAGGEKLFF. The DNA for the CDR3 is TGTGCCAGCAGCTTAGGGTCAGCGGGTGGGGAAAAACTGTTTTTT.

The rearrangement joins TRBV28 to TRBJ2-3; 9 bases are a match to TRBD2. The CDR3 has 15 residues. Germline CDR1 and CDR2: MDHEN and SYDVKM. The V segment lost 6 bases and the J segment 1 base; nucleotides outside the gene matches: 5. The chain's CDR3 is CASSGLAKGTDTQYF. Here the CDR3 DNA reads TGTGCCAGCAGCGGACTAGCGAAGGGCACAGATACGCAGTATTTT.

The DNA of the CDR3 is TGTGCCTGGAGTAGAACTACCGAACACACTGAAGCTTTCTTT. Its protein product is CAWSRTTEHTEAFF. V and J are TRBV30 and TRBJ1-1; D not certain. Trimming removed 2 bases from V and 3 bases from J, with 13 bases in between. Germline V lookup: CDR1 GTSNPN, CDR2 SVGIG (reference sequence). The CDR3 is made up of 14 amino acids.

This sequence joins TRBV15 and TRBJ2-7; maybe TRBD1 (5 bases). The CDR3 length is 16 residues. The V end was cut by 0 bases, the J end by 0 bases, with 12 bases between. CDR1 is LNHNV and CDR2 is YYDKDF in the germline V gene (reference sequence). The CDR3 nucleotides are TGTGCCACCAGCAGAGATAGACAGACCAGCTCCTACGAGCAGTACTTC. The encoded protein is CATSRDRQTSSYEQYF.

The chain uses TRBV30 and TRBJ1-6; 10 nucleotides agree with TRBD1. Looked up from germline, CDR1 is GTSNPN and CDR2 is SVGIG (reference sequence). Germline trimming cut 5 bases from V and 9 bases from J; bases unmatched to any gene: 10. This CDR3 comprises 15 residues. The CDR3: CAWERQGARGSPLHF. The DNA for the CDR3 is TGTGCCTGGGAAAGACAGGGGGCAAGAGGTTCACCCCTCCACTTT. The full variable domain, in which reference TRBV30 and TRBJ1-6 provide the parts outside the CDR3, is SQTIHQWPATLVQPVGSPLSLECTVEGTSNPNLYWYRQAAGRGLQLLFYSVGIGQISSEVPQNLSASRPQDRQFILSSKKLLLSDSGFYLCAWERQGARGSPLHFGNGTRLTVT.